What follows are 7 T cell receptor beta chains derived from one specimen sequenced in a study of T-cell memory formation after mild COVID-19. TCRdb re-analysed the 5' RACE reads in MiXCR, keeping a single row per CDR3 protein. The sample consists of roughly 300,000 distinct CDR3 sequences, around 8% of them appearing once. Sequencing was performed on PBMCs or a T cell subset sorted from them (not recorded which). The receptor source for this set is a man aged 18 to 35 who had mild COVID-19 (a few samples of this study predate the infection). Cell type and time point are not known.

This clonotype was detected a few times. The chain is built from TRBV7-2 and TRBJ2-2; TRBD1 might be the D (6 bases). Trimming pared 3 bases from V and 2 bases from J, leaving 7 bases between. The length of the CDR3 is 14 residues. CDR1 is SGHTA, CDR2 FQGNSA, per germline. In nucleotides, the CDR3 is TGTGCCAGCAGCTTGGACAGCAACACCGGGGAGCTGTTTTTT. Its translation: CASSLDSNTGELFF.

The sample holds many counts of this clonotype. The V and J genes are TRBV7-2 and TRBJ2-2; D unclear. This CDR3 contains 16 residues. The germline gives CDR1 SGHTA, CDR2 FQGNSA. V shed 5 bases and J shed 5 bases, with 18 bases lying between them. CDR3 nucleotide sequence: TGTGCCAGCAGCCCCCGTTACCCCTCATCTACCGGGGAGCTGTTTTTT. Translated, it gives CASSPRYPSSTGELFF.

This rearrangement joins TRBV12-3 or TRBV12-4 to TRBJ2-1, with D unclear. CDR3 length: 16 amino acids. Deletions cut 1 base from V and 7 bases from J, with 17 bases between. For the CDR3, the DNA is TGTGCCAGCAGTTTAGGTTCTTATGTTGGGGAAAATGAGCAGTTCTTC. Translated: CASSLGSYVGENEQFF.

This clonotype was picked up a small number of times. V gene TRBV27 combines with J gene TRBJ2-1; the match to TRBD2 covers 7 bases. The length of the CDR3 is 14 residues. Germline values: CDR1 MNHEY, CDR2 SMNVEV (reference sequence). Trimming took 8 bases from V and 6 from J; bases not matched to a gene: 10. DNA for the CDR3: TGTGCCAGCTCGAGGCTAGCGGCCTTCAATGAGCAGTTCTTC. Its translation: CASSRLAAFNEQFF.

The rearrangement links TRBV7-9 to TRBJ2-2, with a weak D call TRBD2 (5 bases). V was clipped by 5 bases and J by 0 bases, with 10 bases between them. This CDR3 comprises 15 residues. The V gene's germline CDR1 is SEHNR and CDR2 FQNEAQ (reference sequence). The CDR3 protein is CASSLPRANTGELFF. CDR3 coding DNA: TGTGCCAGCAGCCTCCCGAGGGCGAACACCGGGGAGCTGTTTTTT.

In this sample, this clonotype turned up a few times. J is TRBJ1-2 and V is TRBV6-4; D not resolved. The V end lost 2 bases, the J end lost 2 bases, and 6 bases lay between the germline ends. The CDR3 loop spans 13 amino acids. CDR1 is MRHNA and CDR2 is SNTAGT in the germline V gene. This CDR3 is CASSDGVNYGYTF. CDR3 DNA sequence: TGTGCCAGCAGTGACGGGGTGAACTATGGCTACACCTTC.

This chain connects TRBV5-5 to TRBJ2-1; the match to TRBD1 covers 7 bases. Germline CDR1 reads SGHKS; CDR2 reads YYEKEE (reference sequence). This CDR3 contains 15 residues. J gave up 3 bases and V 2 bases, and 5 bases lay outside the gene matches. CDR3 DNA: TGTGCCAGCAGCTTTAGAAGGGGGCTCTACAATGAGCAGTTCTTC. It specifies CASSFRRGLYNEQFF.